A selection of T cell receptor beta chains follows, all from one sample in a study of identical twins. TCRdb analysed the 5' RACE reads with MiXCR anew, one entry per CDR3 protein. The sample carries 500,000 or so distinct CDR3 sequences, approximately 22% recorded once. The sample also formed part of further work on T cells expressing NK-cell markers.

The sample comprised CD4+ T cells sorted from blood. The receptors originated from a woman between 18 and 30 years old in good health. The CDR3 runs from the conserved cysteine through the conserved F or W. A D gene is named only where the DNA matches it firmly. The size entry is marked missing in some rows and otherwise reads once, few, many or a size class.

cdr3_length: 11
v_call: TRBV29-1
d_call: -
j_call: TRBJ1-1
clone_size: -
cdr3_aa: CSTSRTLEAFF
cdr3_nt: TGCAGCACCTCGAGGACGCTTGAAGCTTTCTTT

cdr3_length: 12
v_call: TRBV6-1
d_call: -
j_call: TRBJ2-7
clone_size: -
cdr3_aa: CASDDPNYEQYF
cdr3_nt: TGTGCCAGCGATGATCCCAACTACGAGCAGTACTTC

cdr3_length: 15
v_call: TRBV7-2
d_call: -
j_call: TRBJ2-3
clone_size: few
cdr3_aa: CASSLKGGSTDTQYF
cdr3_nt: TGTGCCAGCAGCTTAAAAGGCGGTAGCACAGATACGCAGTATTTT

cdr3_length: 12
v_call: TRBV10-3
d_call: TRBD1
j_call: TRBJ1-4
clone_size: -
cdr3_aa: CAISGGGEKLFF
cdr3_nt: TGTGCCATCTCAGGGGGCGGTGAAAAACTGTTTTTT

cdr3_length: 14
v_call: TRBV14
d_call: -
j_call: TRBJ2-2
clone_size: -
cdr3_aa: CASADGSNTGELFF
cdr3_nt: TGTGCCAGCGCGGACGGATCGAACACCGGGGAGCTGTTTTTT

cdr3_length: 12
v_call: TRBV18
d_call: -
j_call: TRBJ2-7
clone_size: -
cdr3_aa: CASSGTRGEQYF
cdr3_nt: TGTGCCAGCTCCGGTACTAGAGGCGAGCAGTACTTC

cdr3_length: 15
v_call: TRBV15
d_call: -
j_call: TRBJ1-6
clone_size: few
cdr3_aa: CATSRDYRVNSPLHF
cdr3_nt: TGTGCCACCAGCAGAGATTACAGGGTTAACTCACCCCTCCACTTT

cdr3_length: 14
v_call: TRBV7-9
d_call: TRBD1
j_call: TRBJ1-1
clone_size: many
cdr3_aa: CASSPPGTVFQAFF
cdr3_nt: TGTGCCAGCAGCCCCCCCGGGACAGTTTTTCAAGCTTTCTTT

cdr3_length: 16
v_call: TRBV7-6
d_call: TRBD2
j_call: TRBJ2-1
clone_size: -
cdr3_aa: CASSHWTSGGPSEQFF
cdr3_nt: TGTGCCAGCAGCCATTGGACTAGCGGGGGGCCCAGTGAGCAGTTCTTC

cdr3_length: 14
v_call: TRBV27
d_call: -
j_call: TRBJ1-2
clone_size: -
cdr3_aa: CASSLQPSGFGYTF
cdr3_nt: TGTGCCAGCAGTCTACAGCCGTCAGGGTTTGGCTACACCTTC

cdr3_length: 13
v_call: TRBV12-3/TRBV12-4
d_call: -
j_call: TRBJ1-4
clone_size: few
cdr3_aa: CASSSTLIEKLFF
cdr3_nt: TGTGCCAGCAGCTCGACCTTAATTGAAAAACTGTTTTTT

cdr3_length: 17
v_call: TRBV18
d_call: TRBD2
j_call: TRBJ2-5
clone_size: few
cdr3_aa: CASSSTLSTSGKETQYF
cdr3_nt: TGTGCCAGCTCATCAACTTTGTCGACTAGCGGGAAAGAGACCCAGTACTTC

cdr3_length: 18
v_call: TRBV21-1
d_call: -
j_call: TRBJ2-4
clone_size: few
cdr3_aa: CASSARLERELAKNIQYF
cdr3_nt: TGTGCCAGCAGCGCCCGTCTTGAGCGGGAGTTAGCCAAAAACATTCAGTACTTC

cdr3_length: 12
v_call: TRBV6-5
d_call: -
j_call: TRBJ2-7
clone_size: -
cdr3_aa: CASRPGTHEQYF
cdr3_nt: TGTGCCAGCAGACCCGGTACCCACGAGCAGTACTTC

cdr3_length: 17
v_call: TRBV6-4
d_call: -
j_call: TRBJ2-5
clone_size: few
cdr3_aa: CASSDFIQGIVMKTQYF
cdr3_nt: TGTGCCAGCAGTGACTTTATACAGGGTATAGTAATGAAGACCCAGTACTTC